One and the same sample provided the 21 T cell receptor beta chains below, sequenced in a study of cytomegalovirus exposure and HLA in healthy donors. PCR was performed using 60 Vbeta and 13 Jbeta primers. Some clones are missing from TCRdb's copy, which holds only in-frame ones; the method was immunoSEQ multiplex PCR. The sample yields some 140,000 clones, 75% to 85% seen once. Sequencing input: PBMCs. These receptors came from a woman in her forties or fifties in good health and CMV-seropositive.

The chain links TRBV25-1 to TRBJ2-4, with a weak D call TRBD2 (5 bases). The V end was cut by 2 bases, the J end by 1 base, with 15 bases between. Germline CDR1 reads MGHDK; CDR2 reads SYGVNS. This CDR3 spans 17 amino acids. Here the CDR3 DNA reads TGTGCCAGCAGTGAAGTGGACGGGAACGGGGCCAAAAACATTCAGTACTTC. Its translation is CASSEVDGNGAKNIQYF.

This clone has a handful of counts. V usage is TRBV19 and J usage is TRBJ2-1, with D uncertain. The CDR3 is 13 residues long. CDR1 LNHDA and CDR2 SQIVND come from the germline V gene (reference sequence). V shed 1 base and J shed 3 bases, with 4 bases lying between them. In DNA form, the CDR3 reads TGTGCCAGTAGTATAGCCGGCTACAATGAGCAGTTCTTC. Its protein product is CASSIAGYNEQFF.

V is TRBV6-7 and J is TRBJ1-2; 10 bases match TRBD1. TRBV6-7 carries the ORF label, with uncertain function. With V trimmed by 0 bases and J by 0 bases, 22 bases remained unmatched. The CDR3 has 23 residues. The DNA for the CDR3 is TGTGCCAGCAGTTACTCGGAGCAGAGGCGGGGGGACAGGGGTTTTTGGGCTAACTATGGCTACACCTTC. Translating gives CASSYSEQRRGDRGFWANYGYTF.

The V gene is TRBV28, the J gene TRBJ1-4, with D possibly matching TRBD1 (5 bases). From germline, CDR1 is MDHEN and CDR2 SYDVKM. There are 14 residues in the CDR3. Trimming pared 0 bases from V and 7 bases from J, leaving 9 bases between. The CDR3 region has the DNA TGTGCCAGCAGTTTATGGGGGGGGAGTGAAAAACTGTTTTTT. This codes for CASSLWGGSEKLFF.

The chain recombines TRBV28 with TRBJ2-5, with a weak D call TRBD1 (6 bases). Trimming pared 10 bases from V and 5 bases from J, leaving 17 bases between. Germline V gives CDR1 MDHEN, CDR2 SYDVKM. The CDR3 runs to 13 residues. CDR3 DNA sequence: TGTGCCATCTCAGGGACACGAAGTGAGACCCAGTACTTC. It encodes CAISGTRSETQYF.

The chain joins TRBV10-3 to TRBJ2-1; TRBD1 might be the D (5 bases). The CDR3 extends over 14 amino acids. V gave up 4 bases and J gave up 4 bases, with 11 bases separating them. Germline loops: CDR1 ENHRY, CDR2 SYGVKD. The CDR3 DNA reads as TGTGCCATCAGTGGTTGGGGCAGTTACAATGAGCAGTTCTTC. Residues: CAISGWGSYNEQFF.

The chain employs TRBV10-3 and TRBJ2-2; 10 nucleotides agree with TRBD1. This CDR3 is built from 16 residues. Trimming took 5 bases from V and 4 from J; bases not matched to a gene: 7. Germline V gene sequence: CDR1 ENHRY, CDR2 SYGVKD. The DNA of the CDR3 is TGTGCCATCAGTACCGGGACAGGGGAGGGCACCGGGGAGCTGTTTTTT. Amino acid sequence: CAISTGTGEGTGELFF.

This clone was observed once. V usage is TRBV19 and J usage is TRBJ1-5, with a weak D call TRBD1 (5 bases). Trimming shortened V by 4 bases and J by 0 bases, and 16 bases separated the two germline ends. This CDR3 has 17 residues. The V gene's germline CDR1 is LNHDA and CDR2 SQIVND (reference sequence). The CDR3 reads CASSTRVSGNSNQPQHF. CDR3 DNA sequence: TGTGCCAGTAGTACCAGGGTCAGCGGGAATAGCAATCAGCCCCAGCATTTT.

The V call is TRBV15, the J call TRBJ1-2, with D possibly TRBD1 on 5 matching bases. The CDR3 extends over 15 amino acids. The germline V and J ends were trimmed by 3 bases and 6 bases, with 17 bases remaining between them. Germline CDR1 LNHNV, CDR2 YYDKDF (reference sequence). The CDR3 DNA reads as TGTGCCACCAGCAGTGACCCCAGGGTTTCGGATGGCTACACCTTC. It translates to CATSSDPRVSDGYTF.

Regarding this clone: A junction boundary mismatches the germline segment, possibly from a read error. This chain uses TRBV5-8 with TRBJ2-6; 8 bases are a match to TRBD2. Germline V gene lookup returns CDR1 SGHTS and CDR2 YDEGEE. The CDR3 has 16 residues. The CDR3: CATYRGGFSGANGLTF. The DNA for the CDR3 is TGTGCCACCTACCGGGGGGGTTTCTCTGGGGCCAACGGCCTGACTTTC.

This clone was detected a few times. The chain couples TRBV5-1 to TRBJ2-2; 7 nucleotides align to TRBD1. The V gene's germline CDR1 is SGHRS and CDR2 YFSETQ. After removal of 4 bases from V and 5 bases from J, the junction contained 5 bases not matched to a gene. This CDR3 region has 14 residues. This CDR3 is CASSPDRETGELFF. Here the CDR3 DNA reads TGCGCCAGCAGCCCCGACAGGGAGACCGGGGAGCTGTTTTTT.

The chain couples TRBV10-3 to TRBJ2-3; a weak D match, TRBD1 (5 bases). From germline, CDR1 is ENHRY and CDR2 SYGVKD. V was shortened by 1 base and J by 6 bases, with 14 bases between the two germline ends. The CDR3 totals 15 residues. The CDR3 loop reads CAISELGQPGDTQYF. The DNA of the CDR3 is TGTGCCATCAGTGAGTTGGGGCAACCTGGGGATACGCAGTATTTT.

The V gene is TRBV7-2, the J gene TRBJ1-2, with 10 bases matching TRBD1. CDR3 length: 15 amino acids. The V gene end was trimmed by 5 bases and the J gene end by 4 bases; junction bases not matched to a gene: 7. In germline, CDR1 is SGHTA, CDR2 FQGNSA. As DNA, the CDR3 is TGTGCCAGCAGCGCTTCGACAGGGGGCGCCTATGGCTACACCTTC. Protein: CASSASTGGAYGYTF.

This chain joins TRBV4-1 and TRBJ1-1, with a possible D match to TRBD1 (5 bases). Trimming shortened V by 8 bases and J by 1 base, and 14 bases separated the two germline ends. Per the germline V gene, CDR1 is MGHRA and CDR2 is YSYEKL. The CDR3 has 14 residues. The CDR3 nucleotides are TGCGCCAGCGGCGCGCGGGGGAGGAACACTGAAGCTTTCTTT. Amino acid sequence: CASGARGRNTEAFF.

The gene calls are TRBV5-4 and TRBJ2-2; a weak D match, TRBD2 (6 bases). The CDR3 totals 16 residues. The V end lost 0 bases, the J end lost 6 bases, and 15 bases lay between the germline ends. Per the germline V gene, CDR1 is SGHNT and CDR2 is YYREEE (reference sequence). CDR3 coding DNA: TGTGCCAGCAGCTTGGGAACCGGGGGTCTACCCGGGGAGCTGTTTTTT. It is translated as CASSLGTGGLPGELFF.

The chain joins TRBV7-2 to TRBJ2-5, with 9 bases lining up with TRBD2. The V and J ends lost 5 bases and 2 bases, in that order; junction bases with no gene match: 9. The germline gives CDR1 SGHTA, CDR2 FQGNSA. This CDR3 region has 16 residues. CDR3 loop: CASSLFVAGGQETQYF. The CDR3 region has the DNA TGTGCCAGCAGCCTCTTCGTGGCGGGGGGGCAAGAGACCCAGTACTTC.

The chain recombines TRBV7-3 with TRBJ2-3, with 9 bases fitting TRBD2. V lost 6 bases to trimming and J lost 4 bases; unmatched junction nucleotides: 5. Germline lookup yields CDR1 SGHTA and CDR2 FQGTGA. The CDR3 sequence is 14 residues long. The CDR3 spells CASSSGSRADTQYF. The CDR3 DNA follows: TGTGCCAGCAGTAGCGGGAGCCGAGCAGATACGCAGTATTTT.

V and J are TRBV18 and TRBJ2-5; weak D call: TRBD1 (5 bases). V lost 5 bases to trimming and J lost 4 bases, with 11 bases between them. The CDR3 has 13 amino acids. The germline V gene has CDR1 KGHSH and CDR2 LQKENI. Here the CDR3 reads CASSTQGLETQYF. CDR3 nucleotides: TGTGCCAGCTCAACCCAGGGATTAGAGACCCAGTACTTC. Supplemented by reference TRBV18 and TRBJ2-5, the full variable domain reads NAGVMQNPRHLVRRRGQEARLRCSPMKGHSHVYWYRQLPEEGLKFMVYLQKENIIDESGMPKERFSAEFPKEGPSILRIQQVVRGDSAAYFCASSTQGLETQYFGPGTRLLVL.

The rearrangement uses TRBV28 and TRBJ2-1, with a tentative D call TRBD2 (5 bases). V lost 6 bases, J lost 3 bases, and 15 bases lay in between. Germline V gene sequence: CDR1 MDHEN, CDR2 SYDVKM. This CDR3 has 15 residues. The CDR3 DNA is TGTGCCAGCAGCGCTAGCCTCAGTGACTACAATGAGCAGTTCTTC. This gives the protein CASSASLSDYNEQFF.

V and J are TRBV6-5 and TRBJ1-2; 7 bases are shared with TRBD1. The CDR3 contains 14 residues. CDR1 MNHEY and CDR2 SVGAGI come from the germline V gene. V lost 6 bases to trimming and J lost 5 bases; unmatched junction nucleotides: 9. CDR3 in DNA: TGTGCCAGCAGCCGACAGGGCCCTCTTTATGGCTACACCTTC. It yields the protein CASSRQGPLYGYTF.

The CDR3 reads CATSSPGGNTIYF. CDR3 nucleotides: TGTGCCACCTCCTCCCCTGGCGGAAACACCATATATTTT. The chain uses TRBV6-1 and TRBJ1-3; D call uncertain. The germline V gene encodes CDR1 MNHNS and CDR2 SASEGT. V gave up 10 bases and J gave up 4 bases, with 14 bases separating them. The CDR3 sequence is 13 residues long.